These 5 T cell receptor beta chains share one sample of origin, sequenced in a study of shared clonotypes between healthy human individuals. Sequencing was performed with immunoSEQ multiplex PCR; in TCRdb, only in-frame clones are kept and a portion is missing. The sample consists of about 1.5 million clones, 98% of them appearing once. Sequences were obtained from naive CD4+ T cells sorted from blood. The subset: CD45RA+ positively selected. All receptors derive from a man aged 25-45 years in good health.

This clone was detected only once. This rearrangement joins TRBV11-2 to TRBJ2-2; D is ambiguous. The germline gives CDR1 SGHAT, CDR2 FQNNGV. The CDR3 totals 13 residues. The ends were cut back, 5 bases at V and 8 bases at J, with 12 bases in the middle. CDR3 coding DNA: TGTGCCAGCAGCCCCCGGTTGGGTGGGGAGCTGTTTTTT. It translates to CASSPRLGGELFF.

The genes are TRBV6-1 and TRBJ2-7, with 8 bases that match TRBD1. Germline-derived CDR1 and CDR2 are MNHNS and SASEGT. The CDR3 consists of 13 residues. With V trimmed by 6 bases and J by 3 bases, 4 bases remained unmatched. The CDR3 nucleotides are TGTGCCAGCAGCGCCACAGGGGGCTACGAGCAGTACTTC. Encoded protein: CASSATGGYEQYF.

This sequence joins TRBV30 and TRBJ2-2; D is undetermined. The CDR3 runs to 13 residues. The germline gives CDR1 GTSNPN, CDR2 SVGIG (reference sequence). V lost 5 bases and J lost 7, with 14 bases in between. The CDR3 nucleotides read TGTGCCTGGGACTTTGAGTTTGGCGGGGAGCTGTTTTTT. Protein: CAWDFEFGGELFF.

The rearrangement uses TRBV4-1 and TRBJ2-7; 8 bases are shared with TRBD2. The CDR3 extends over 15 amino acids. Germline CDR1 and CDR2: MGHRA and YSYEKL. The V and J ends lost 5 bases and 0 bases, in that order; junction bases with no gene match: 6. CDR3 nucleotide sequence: TGCGCCAGCAGCAGGGGCGGGGGGAGCTCCTACGAGCAGTACTTC. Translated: CASSRGGGSSYEQYF.

The CDR3 loop is CASSLGFRDSYNYGYTF. The DNA for the CDR3 is TGCGCCAGCAGCTTGGGGTTTCGGGACAGCTATAACTATGGCTACACCTTC. The rearrangement joins TRBV5-1 to TRBJ1-2, with 7 bases matching TRBD1. Per germline, CDR1 SGHRS and CDR2 YFSETQ. The CDR3 runs 17 residues. V lost 0 bases to trimming and J lost 1 base; unmatched junction nucleotides: 9.